Each of the 32 T cell receptor beta chains below was sequenced from the same sample in a study of blood T cell repertoires in COVID-19. The table came from immunoSEQ multiplex PCR; TCRdb's copy has only in-frame clones and leaves some out. Of almost 250,000 clones in the sample, more than 85% are singletons; the top ten hold approximately 4.1%. Sequencing was carried out using PBMCs or T cells enriched from blood (not recorded which). The source of these receptors is a woman between 25 and 40 years old who had recovered from COVID-19.

In this sample, this clone turned up once. V and J are TRBV6-5 and TRBJ2-7; 8 bases align to TRBD1. The CDR3 is made up of 14 amino acids. In germline, CDR1 is MNHEY, CDR2 SVGAGI. V shed 6 bases and J 7 bases; nucleotides not matched to a gene: 11. The CDR3 DNA reads TGTGCCAGCAGAGAGAGTCAGGGGGCAGGGGAGCAGTACTTC. This codes for CASRESQGAGEQYF.

The table lists this clone with a count of one. This chain joins TRBV9 and TRBJ2-1, with TRBD2 matching over 11 bases. V shed 4 bases, J shed 4 bases, and the junction held 16 bases outside the gene matches. This CDR3 is built from 19 residues. Germline-derived CDR1 and CDR2 are SGDLS and YYNGEE. The CDR3 DNA reads as TGTGCCAGCAGCACAGGGACTAGCGGAGCGAAACTTACGTACAATGAGCAGTTCTTC. Translation gives CASSTGTSGAKLTYNEQFF.

V gene TRBV25-1 combines with J gene TRBJ1-2; D not certain. The length of the CDR3 is 15 residues. Trimming shortened V by 2 bases and J by 0 bases, and 10 bases separated the two germline ends. The germline CDR1 and CDR2 sequences are MGHDK and SYGVNS. The CDR3 is CASSEGLRANYGYTF. The CDR3 DNA follows: TGTGCCAGCAGTGAAGGACTGAGAGCTAACTATGGCTACACCTTC.

The DNA of the CDR3 is TGTGCCAGCAGCCTACTAGCGGGAGGGCAAGATACGCAGTATTTT. Encoded protein: CASSLLAGGQDTQYF. V usage is TRBV13 and J usage is TRBJ2-3; 13 bases match TRBD2. The CDR3 extends over 15 amino acids. The trim removed 5 bases at V and 5 bases at J, leaving 4 bases unmatched. Germline assignment: CDR1 PRHDT and CDR2 FYEKMQ (reference sequence).

This clone was observed a single time. The chain is built from TRBV25-1 and TRBJ1-6, with D tentatively TRBD1 (5 bases). CDR1 is MGHDK and CDR2 is SYGVNS in the germline V gene. The CDR3 is 13 residues long. V lost 3 bases to trimming and J lost 10 bases, with 10 bases between them. In DNA, the CDR3 is TGTGCCAGCAGTGACTTGGGGGGATCACCCCTCCACTTT. It yields the protein CASSDLGGSPLHF.

V is TRBV28 and J is TRBJ1-5; 7 bases map to TRBD1. The CDR3 has 14 amino acids. Per the germline V gene, CDR1 is MDHEN and CDR2 is SYDVKM. The V and J ends lost 6 bases and 4 bases, in that order; junction bases with no gene match: 6. The CDR3 protein is CASRNSGGNQPQHF. As DNA, the CDR3 is TGTGCCAGCAGAAATTCAGGGGGAAATCAGCCCCAGCATTTT.

This clone was counted once. CDR3 in DNA: TGTGCCAGCAGCTTAGGGACTGATAATAATGAAAAACTGTTTTTT. The encoded protein is CASSLGTDNNEKLFF. The chain combines TRBV5-6 with TRBJ1-4; TRBD1 might be the D (5 bases). The CDR3 consists of 15 residues. V was cut by 2 bases and J by 4 bases, with 12 bases left in between. Looked up from germline, CDR1 is SGHDT and CDR2 is YYEEEE.

There are a few counts of this clone. The V call is TRBV9, the J call TRBJ1-1; D remains unclear. The germline gives CDR1 SGDLS, CDR2 YYNGEE. The CDR3 spans 11 residues. Trimming took 0 bases from V and 7 from J, leaving 4 bases between them. The CDR3 coding sequence is TGTGCCAGCAGCGTAGGAGGTGAAGCTTTCTTT. It is translated as CASSVGGEAFF.

The chain's CDR3 is CASSSQTPGQGRAYGYTF. CDR3 bases: TGTGCCAGCAGCTCACAGACCCCCGGACAGGGAAGGGCCTATGGCTACACCTTC. The chain employs TRBV7-9 and TRBJ1-2; 8 positions agree with TRBD1. The J segment lost 4 bases and the V segment lost 4 bases, leaving 17 bases of the junction unmatched. The CDR3 length is 18 residues. Germline CDR1 SEHNR, CDR2 FQNEAQ (reference sequence).

The J gene is TRBJ2-7, the V gene TRBV19; TRBD1 matches 10 bases. This CDR3 comprises 18 residues. Germline V gives CDR1 LNHDA, CDR2 SQIVND (reference sequence). The junction had 15 bases not matched to a gene; V was cut back by 3 bases and J by 4 bases. CDR3 amino acids: CASSIIHAIPDRGYEQYF. For the CDR3, the DNA is TGTGCCAGTAGTATTATCCACGCAATCCCGGACAGGGGGTACGAGCAGTACTTC.

The chain carries TRBV5-1 and TRBJ1-1, with 10 bases identical to TRBD1. Trimming took 4 bases from V and 2 from J; bases not matched to a gene: 5. The length of the CDR3 is 15 residues. In germline, CDR1 is SGHRS, CDR2 YFSETQ. CDR3 residues: CASSPWTGGNTEAFF. CDR3 sequence (DNA): TGCGCCAGCAGCCCTTGGACAGGGGGAAACACTGAAGCTTTCTTT.

The chain links TRBV7-2 to TRBJ2-3; D is unclear. V was shortened by 3 bases and J by 1 base, with 11 bases between the two germline ends. The CDR3 has 15 residues. Per germline, CDR1 SGHTA and CDR2 FQGNSA. The CDR3 bases are TGTGCCAGCAGCTTCCCCTTAGGAGGCACAGATACGCAGTATTTT. This gives the protein CASSFPLGGTDTQYF.

V gene TRBV28 combines with J gene TRBJ2-2; 7 nucleotides align to TRBD1. With V trimmed by 9 bases and J by 4 bases, 5 bases remained unmatched. This CDR3 contains 13 residues. Germline lookup yields CDR1 MDHEN and CDR2 SYDVKM. In DNA form, the CDR3 reads TGTGCCAGTTGGACAGGATTCACCGGGGAGCTGTTTTTT. Its protein product is CASWTGFTGELFF.

The chain couples TRBV29-1 to TRBJ1-1; D unresolved. The CDR3 consists of 15 residues. With 0 bases removed from V and 1 base from J, the gap between germline ends came to 12 bases. Germline lookup yields CDR1 SQVTM and CDR2 ANQGSEA. The CDR3 bases are TGCAGCGTTGAAGATCTCGAGGGCTCGAACACTGAAGCTTTCTTT. Translating gives CSVEDLEGSNTEAFF.

The V gene is TRBV5-1, the J gene TRBJ2-5; 7 nucleotides match TRBD1. The CDR3 runs to 16 residues. V gave up 4 bases and J gave up 3 bases; unmatched junction bases: 12. From germline, CDR1 is SGHRS and CDR2 YFSETQ. In DNA form, the CDR3 reads TGCGCCAGCAGCAGACACCCGGGACAGAGGGAAGAGACCCAGTACTTC. Translated: CASSRHPGQREETQYF.

The chain uses TRBV5-4 and TRBJ1-2, with 8 bases identical to TRBD1. V shed 4 bases and J 2 bases; nucleotides not matched to a gene: 4. Germline V gene data show CDR1 as SGHNT and CDR2 as YYREEE (reference sequence). The CDR3 is 14 residues long. CDR3 sequence: CASSQDRENYGYTF. The CDR3 region has the DNA TGTGCCAGCAGCCAGGACAGGGAAAACTATGGCTACACCTTC.

The V gene is TRBV7-2, the J gene TRBJ1-2; D uncertain. Trimming took 5 bases from V and 0 from J, leaving 16 bases between them. Germline CDR1 and CDR2: SGHTA and FQGNSA. The CDR3 covers 16 residues. The CDR3 here is CASSKFSTVSNYGYTF. CDR3 nucleotides: TGTGCCAGCAGCAAATTCAGCACAGTATCTAACTATGGCTACACCTTC.

Of note for this clone: Other DNA sequences in the same sample also yield this CDR3. The rearrangement uses TRBV7-9 and TRBJ2-3, with a weak D call TRBD2 (6 bases). Germline CDR1 and CDR2: SEHNR and FQNEAQ (reference sequence). The CDR3 covers 15 residues. The V end lost 0 bases, the J end lost 0 bases, and 7 bases lay between the germline ends. CDR3 DNA sequence: TGTGCCAGCAGCTTAGCCAGCGGGAGCACAGATACGCAGTATTTT. This gives the protein CASSLASGSTDTQYF.

J is TRBJ2-3 and V is TRBV5-6; D is ambiguous. Germline V gene lookup returns CDR1 SGHDT and CDR2 YYEEEE. Trimming cost V 4 bases and J 6 bases, with 12 bases left between them. This CDR3 has 13 amino acids. The CDR3 reads CASSLQSSDTQYF. The CDR3, as DNA: TGTGCCAGCAGCCTCCAATCGAGCGATACGCAGTATTTT.

The V and J genes are TRBV7-2 and TRBJ2-2; D remains ambiguous. CDR1 SGHTA and CDR2 FQGNSA come from the germline V gene. The germline V and J ends were trimmed by 7 bases and 6 bases, with 9 bases remaining between them. This CDR3 has 12 residues. DNA for the CDR3: TGTGCCAGCAACTATATCTCCGGGGAGCTGTTTTTT. It encodes CASNYISGELFF.

The V and J genes are TRBV19 and TRBJ2-7, with a possible D match to TRBD2 (6 bases). The V and J ends lost 5 bases and 0 bases respectively, with 14 bases between them. Germline V gene sequence: CDR1 LNHDA, CDR2 SQIVND (reference sequence). There are 15 residues in the CDR3. Here the CDR3 reads CASSQGLSISYEQYF. CDR3 coding DNA: TGTGCCAGTAGTCAGGGACTCTCGATCTCCTACGAGCAGTACTTC.

Concerning this clone: The sample has other DNA sequences that encode this CDR3 too. CDR3 sequence reads: CASSLGTVTEAFF. In DNA, the CDR3 is TGTGCCAGCTCACTCGGGACTGTCACTGAAGCTTTCTTT. V gene TRBV18 combines with J gene TRBJ1-1; TRBD1 might be the D (5 bases). CDR1 and CDR2 from the germline V gene are KGHSH and LQKENI. The CDR3 has 13 amino acids. The germline V and J ends were trimmed by 4 bases and 4 bases, with 10 bases remaining between them.

The rearrangement links TRBV27 to TRBJ1-1; D not certain. V lost 0 bases, J lost 2 bases, and 13 bases lay in between. The CDR3 has 16 residues. Germline V lookup: CDR1 MNHEY, CDR2 SMNVEV (reference sequence). CDR3 nucleotides: TGTGCCAGCAGTTTATCGAACAACAGCCCAAACACTGAAGCTTTCTTT. Its protein product is CASSLSNNSPNTEAFF.

The J gene is TRBJ1-1, the V gene TRBV3-1 (or the pseudogene TRBV3-2); tentative D call: TRBD1 (5 bases). The V gene lost 0 bases and the J gene lost 4 bases, with 15 bases spanning the gap. Germline CDR1 LGHDT, CDR2 YNNKEL (reference sequence). This CDR3 contains 16 residues. The CDR3 DNA sequence: TGTGCCAGCAGCCAAGATTTCACCTCCGGGGGCACTGAAGCTTTCTTT. It codes for CASSQDFTSGGTEAFF.

The V and J genes are TRBV6-5 and TRBJ2-5; 11 bases map to TRBD2. The CDR3 has 15 amino acids. Germline V gene lookup returns CDR1 MNHEY and CDR2 SVGAGI. The junction had 5 bases not matched to a gene; V was cut back by 6 bases and J by 2 bases. DNA for the CDR3: TGTGCCAGCAGCCCCGGGACTAGCGGACAAGAGACCCAGTACTTC. Protein sequence: CASSPGTSGQETQYF.

V and J are TRBV14 and TRBJ1-2, with 9 bases fitting TRBD1. This CDR3 comprises 17 residues. J lost 6 bases, V lost 4 bases, and 15 bases had no gene match. CDR1 and CDR2 (germline): SGHDN, FVKESK. CDR3 sequence reads: CASSRRDREASGHGYTF. The CDR3 DNA is TGTGCCAGCAGCCGGCGGGACAGGGAGGCCAGCGGACATGGCTACACCTTC.

The V and J genes are TRBV6-2 or TRBV6-3 and TRBJ1-4; D is possibly TRBD1 (6 bases). CDR3 length equals 18 residues. V was shortened by 4 bases and J by 3 bases, with 21 bases between the two germline ends. The germline gives CDR1 MNHEY, CDR2 SVGEGT. The CDR3 nucleotides read TGTGCCAGCAGTTCCCTGGACAGACACCTCGAGGCTAATGAAAAACTGTTTTTT. It encodes CASSSLDRHLEANEKLFF.

In DNA form, the CDR3 reads TGTGCCAGCAGCGTACAACCGACAGGGGATCAGCCCCAGCATTTT. Translation gives CASSVQPTGDQPQHF. The chain combines TRBV9 with TRBJ1-5, with TRBD1 matching over 8 bases. The V gene's germline CDR1 is SGDLS and CDR2 YYNGEE. The length of the CDR3 is 15 residues. J gave up 5 bases and V 1 base, and 5 bases lay outside the gene matches.

The chain links TRBV9 to TRBJ2-1; D may be TRBD2 (6 bases). From germline, CDR1 is SGDLS and CDR2 YYNGEE. The CDR3 extends over 18 amino acids. V was pared by 3 bases and J by 1 base, with 20 bases between. The CDR3 spells CASSAGERRRGSYNEQFF. The CDR3 nucleotides read TGTGCCAGCAGCGCAGGAGAAAGACGGAGGGGATCCTACAATGAGCAGTTCTTC.

V and J are TRBV7-2 and TRBJ1-1; a possible D gene is TRBD1 (6 bases). This CDR3 is built from 14 residues. Germline CDR1 is SGHTA and CDR2 is FQGNSA. The V gene lost 6 bases and the J gene lost 2 bases, with 13 bases spanning the gap. CDR3 residues: CASRVTGPNTEAFF. CDR3 bases: TGTGCCAGCAGGGTGACAGGACCCAACACTGAAGCTTTCTTT.

The V and J genes are TRBV29-1 and TRBJ2-1, with 7 bases identical to TRBD2. The CDR3 has 16 residues. CDR1 is SQVTM, CDR2 ANQGSEA, per germline. The V gene end was trimmed by 6 bases and the J gene end by 7 bases; junction bases not matched to a gene: 18. The CDR3 protein is CSVHKGGRGWRNEQFF. The CDR3 coding sequence is TGCAGCGTCCACAAGGGTGGGAGGGGATGGAGGAATGAGCAGTTCTTC.

This sequence joins TRBV11-3 and TRBJ2-7; a weak D match, TRBD2 (5 bases). Trimming removed 3 bases at V and 5 bases at J, with 11 bases between. Germline CDR1 reads SGHNT; CDR2 reads YENEEA. CDR3 size: 13 residues. CDR3 bases: TGTGCCAGCAGCTTCACGAGAGGGCACGAGCAGTACTTC. It is translated as CASSFTRGHEQYF.